This T cell receptor beta chain was recorded in a study of blood T cell repertoires in COVID-19. In the study overall: Sites across the United States, Italy and Spain contributed samples from acute and convalescent COVID-19. PBMCs, B-cell-depleted T cells, or T cells provided the cDNA or gDNA that made up the material.

In the original processing: Amplification of reference gene primers provided the estimated nucleated cell counts. Here immunoSEQ multiplex PCR was the method, and the copy in TCRdb shows in-frame clones only, minus some. The D gene and trimming were derived from the DNA, and the V and J assignments and clone size from that table. The sample yields around 170,000 clones, about 88% seen once. V gave up 0 bases and J gave up 0 bases, with 3 bases separating them. Germline CDR1 SGHKS, CDR2 YYEKEE (reference sequence). The CDR3 is made up of 14 amino acids. The specimen sequenced was peripheral blood. The V call is TRBV5-5, the J call TRBJ1-4; D gene uncertain. The TCR sequence derives from a woman in her 30s with active or convalescent COVID-19. CDR3 nucleotide sequence: TGTGCCAGCAGCTTGGTTACAACTAATGAAAAACTGTTTTTT. Its protein is CASSLVTTNEKLFF.